The subject of this entry is one TCR beta chain. Using immunoSEQ multiplex PCR, the repertoire was profiled, and TCRdb retains in-frame clones only, with some absent. The table includes 52,000 or so clones, 93% detected once. V lost 4 bases and J lost 3, with 12 bases in between. This CDR3 is 15 amino acids long. In germline, CDR1 is SGHVS, CDR2 FNYEAQ. The data were taken from a study of OX40 agonist ivuxolimab in advanced cancers. The rearrangement links TRBV7-6 to TRBJ1-4, with D unclear. Sequences were derived from CD4+ or CD8+ T cells sorted from blood, sampled in a trial of the OX40 agonist ivuxolimab. The clonotype originates from an adult with an advanced solid tumor such as melanoma, head and neck, liver or kidney cancer. CDR3 DNA: TGTGCCAGCAGCTCCTTGACACGGCCTAATGAAAAACTGTTTTTT. Translation: CASSSLTRPNEKLFF.